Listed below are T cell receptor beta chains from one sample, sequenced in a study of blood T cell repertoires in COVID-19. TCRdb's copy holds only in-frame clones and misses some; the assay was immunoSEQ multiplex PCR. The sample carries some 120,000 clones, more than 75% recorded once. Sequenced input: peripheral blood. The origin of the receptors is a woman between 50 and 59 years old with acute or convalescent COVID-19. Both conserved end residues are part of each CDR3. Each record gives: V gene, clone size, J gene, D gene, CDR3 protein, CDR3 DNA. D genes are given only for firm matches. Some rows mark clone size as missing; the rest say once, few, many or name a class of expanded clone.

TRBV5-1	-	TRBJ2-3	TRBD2	CASSQRETAADTQYF	TGCGCCAGCAGCCAGCGGGAGACGGCCGCAGATACGCAGTATTTT
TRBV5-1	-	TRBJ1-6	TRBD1	CASSLSLGQGGSPLHF	TGCGCCAGCAGCTTGAGTCTTGGACAGGGGGGATCACCCCTCCACTTT
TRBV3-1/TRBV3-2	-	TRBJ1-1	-	CASIGGGATEAFF	TGTGCCAGCATTGGGGGGGGCGCGACTGAAGCTTTCTTT
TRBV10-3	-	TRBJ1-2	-	CAISGDFGNYGYTF	TGTGCCATCAGTGGGGACTTTGGGAACTATGGCTACACCTTC
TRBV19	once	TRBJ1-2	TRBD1	CASSTLTGSGYTF	TGTGCCAGTAGTACCCTGACAGGGAGTGGCTACACCTTC
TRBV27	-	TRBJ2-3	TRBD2	CASSLRRGGAEDTQYF	TGTGCCAGCAGTTTAAGGCGCGGGGGGGCCGAAGATACGCAGTATTTT
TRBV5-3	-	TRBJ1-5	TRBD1	CARRLQGAGTQPQHF	TGTGCCAGAAGACTTCAGGGGGCCGGCACTCAGCCCCAGCATTTT
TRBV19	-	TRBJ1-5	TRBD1	CASSKQQGDGNQPQHF	TGTGCCAGTAGTAAACAACAGGGGGATGGCAATCAGCCCCAGCATTTT
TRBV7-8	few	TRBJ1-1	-	CASSPGYEMNTEAFF	TGTGCCAGCAGCCCCGGGTATGAGATGAACACTGAAGCTTTCTTT
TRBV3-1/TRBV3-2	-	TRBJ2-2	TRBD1	CASSQAGTGGAGELFF	TGTGCCAGCAGCCAGGCCGGGACAGGGGGTGCCGGGGAGCTGTTTTTT
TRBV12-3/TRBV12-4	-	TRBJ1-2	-	CASSLPGNYGYTF	TGTGCCAGCAGTTTACCAGGGAACTATGGCTACACCTTC
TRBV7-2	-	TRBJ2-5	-	CASSSFGVRETQYF	TGTGCCAGCAGCTCCTTCGGGGTAAGGGAGACCCAGTACTTC
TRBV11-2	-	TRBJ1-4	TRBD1	CASSFGTGGEKLFF	TGTGCCAGCAGCTTTGGGACAGGGGGTGAAAAACTGTTTTTT
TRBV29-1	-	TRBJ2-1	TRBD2	CSARTSGRANDEQFF	TGCAGCGCACGGACTAGCGGGAGGGCCAACGATGAGCAGTTCTTC
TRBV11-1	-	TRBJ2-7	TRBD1	CASSLMDRGLNEQYF	TGTGCCAGCAGCCTTATGGACAGGGGGCTTAACGAGCAGTACTTC
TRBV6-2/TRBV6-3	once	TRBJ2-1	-	CASSATGVYNEQFF	TGTGCCAGCAGTGCTACAGGAGTCTACAATGAGCAGTTCTTC
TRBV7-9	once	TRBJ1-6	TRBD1	CASSLRDRGTSPLHF	TGTGCCAGCAGCTTGAGGGACAGGGGTACTTCACCCCTCCACTTT
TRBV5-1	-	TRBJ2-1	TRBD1	CASSFWHPGQYNEQFF	TGCGCCAGCAGCTTTTGGCATCCGGGACAGTACAATGAGCAGTTCTTC
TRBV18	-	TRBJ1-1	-	CASSLEEATEAFF	TGTGCCAGCTCGCTCGAAGAGGCTACTGAAGCTTTCTTT
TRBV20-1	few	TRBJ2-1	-	CSRVSYNEQFF	TGCAGCAGGGTCTCCTACAATGAGCAGTTCTTC
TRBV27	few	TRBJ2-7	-	CASSQRQGRAYEQYF	TGTGCCAGCAGCCAAAGACAGGGGAGGGCATACGAGCAGTACTTC
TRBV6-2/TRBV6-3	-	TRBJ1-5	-	CASSYSGRMVNQPQHF	TGTGCCAGCAGTTACTCGGGCAGGATGGTTAATCAGCCCCAGCATTTT
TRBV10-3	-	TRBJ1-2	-	CAISSGVIYGYTF	TGTGCCATCAGCTCAGGGGTTATCTATGGCTACACCTTC
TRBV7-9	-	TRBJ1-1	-	CASSLKGRGTEAFF	TGTGCCAGCAGCTTAAAGGGGCGAGGCACTGAAGCTTTCTTT
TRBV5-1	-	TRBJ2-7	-	CASRGGPGLSSYEQYF	TGCGCCAGCAGAGGAGGGCCGGGACTGAGCTCCTACGAGCAGTACTTC
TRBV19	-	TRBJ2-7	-	CASSITREREQYF	TGTGCCAGTAGTATAACCCGGGAACGCGAGCAGTACTTC
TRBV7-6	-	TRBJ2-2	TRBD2	CASSLKRGVPGELFF	TGTGCCAGCAGCTTAAAGCGGGGGGTGCCAGGGGAGCTGTTTTTT
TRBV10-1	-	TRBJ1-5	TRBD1	CASKEGGTGSNQPQHF	TGCGCCAGCAAAGAAGGCGGGACAGGTAGCAATCAGCCCCAGCATTTT
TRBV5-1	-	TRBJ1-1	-	CASSTGLNTEAFF	TGCGCCAGCAGCACAGGGTTAAACACTGAAGCTTTCTTT
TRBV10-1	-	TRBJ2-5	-	CASSEVQILQETQYF	TGCGCCAGCAGTGAGGTCCAGATACTACAAGAGACCCAGTACTTC
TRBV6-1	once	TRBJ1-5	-	CASSEQFFNQPQHF	TGTGCCAGCAGTGAACAGTTTTTCAATCAGCCCCAGCATTTT
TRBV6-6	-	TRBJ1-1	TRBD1	CASSPRTGGPFGAEAFF	TGTGCCAGCAGTCCCAGAACAGGGGGCCCTTTTGGGGCTGAAGCTTTCTTT
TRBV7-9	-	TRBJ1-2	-	CASSSGNWNYGYTF	TGTGCCAGCAGCTCGGGGAATTGGAACTATGGCTACACCTTC
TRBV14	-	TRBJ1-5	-	CASSQERADSNQPQHF	TGTGCCAGCAGCCAAGAGCGGGCGGATAGCAATCAGCCCCAGCATTTT
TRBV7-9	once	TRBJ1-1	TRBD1	CASSLDRGHTEAFF	TGTGCCAGCAGCTTGGACAGGGGCCACACTGAAGCTTTCTTT
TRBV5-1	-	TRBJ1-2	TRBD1	CASSLRTGGANYGYTF	TGCGCCAGCAGCCTGAGGACAGGGGGAGCTAACTATGGCTACACCTTC
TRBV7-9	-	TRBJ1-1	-	CASSLVSFADTEAFF	TGTGCCAGCAGCTTAGTGTCTTTTGCAGACACTGAAGCTTTCTTT
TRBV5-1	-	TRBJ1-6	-	CASSLELSYNSPLHF	TGCGCCAGCAGCTTGGAGCTCTCCTATAATTCACCCCTCCACTTT
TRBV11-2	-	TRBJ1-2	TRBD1	CASSLDQGAGYTF	TGTGCCAGCAGCTTAGACCAGGGGGCAGGCTACACCTTC
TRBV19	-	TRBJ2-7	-	CASSSPGNGTYEQYF	TGTGCCAGTAGTTCTCCGGGGAACGGGACCTACGAGCAGTACTTC
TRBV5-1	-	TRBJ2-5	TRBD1	CASSMGQGAGKTQYF	TGCGCCAGCAGCATGGGACAGGGGGCGGGAAAGACCCAGTACTTC
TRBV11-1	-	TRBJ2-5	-	CASSLGTSPQETQYF	TGTGCCAGCAGCTTAGGTACGAGTCCCCAAGAGACCCAGTACTTC
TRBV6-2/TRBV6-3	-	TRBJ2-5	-	CASSYLLANQETQYF	TGTGCCAGCAGTTACCTGTTAGCGAACCAAGAGACCCAGTACTTC
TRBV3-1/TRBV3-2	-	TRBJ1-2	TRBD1	CASSQGTGDYGYTF	TGTGCCAGCAGCCAAGGGACAGGAGACTATGGCTACACCTTC
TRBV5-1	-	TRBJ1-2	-	CASSLASVDYGYTF	TGCGCCAGCAGCTTGGCGTCAGTGGACTATGGCTACACCTTC
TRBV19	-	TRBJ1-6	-	CASSTQQGDGSPLHF	TGTGCCAGTAGTACGCAACAGGGTGACGGATCACCCCTCCACTTT
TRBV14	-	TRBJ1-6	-	CASSQAQGFSPLHF	TGTGCCAGCAGCCAAGCGCAGGGGTTTTCACCCCTCCACTTT
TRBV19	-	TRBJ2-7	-	CASRLSEQYF	TGTGCCAGTAGGCTAAGTGAGCAGTACTTC
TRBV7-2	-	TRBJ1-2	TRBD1	CASSFTGEYGYTF	TGTGCCAGCAGCTTTACAGGGGAGTACGGCTACACCTTC
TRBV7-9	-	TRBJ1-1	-	CASSLQENTEAFF	TGTGCCAGCAGCTTACAGGAGAACACTGAAGCTTTCTTT
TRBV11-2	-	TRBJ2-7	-	CASSLGRDSSYEQYF	TGTGCCAGCAGCTTAGGCAGGGATAGCTCCTACGAGCAGTACTTC
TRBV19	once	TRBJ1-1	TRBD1	CASDYGTGWGLNTEAFF	TGTGCCAGCGACTACGGGACAGGGTGGGGGCTGAACACTGAAGCTTTCTTT
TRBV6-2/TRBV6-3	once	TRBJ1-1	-	CASSYPAGWNTEAFF	TGTGCCAGCAGTTACCCGGCAGGGTGGAACACTGAAGCTTTCTTT
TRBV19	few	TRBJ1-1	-	CASSSPAANTEAFF	TGTGCCAGTAGTTCCCCAGCGGCGAACACTGAAGCTTTCTTT
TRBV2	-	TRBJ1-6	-	CASFGSTSPTENSPLHF	TGTGCCAGCTTCGGTTCGACCAGTCCGACGGAGAATTCACCCCTCCACTTT
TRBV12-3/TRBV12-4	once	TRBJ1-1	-	CASSSPPAAAFF	TGTGCCAGCAGTTCCCCTCCCGCGGCGGCTTTCTTT
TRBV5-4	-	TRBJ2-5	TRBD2	CASSPGGKPQETQYF	TGTGCCAGCAGCCCCGGGGGGAAACCCCAAGAGACCCAGTACTTC
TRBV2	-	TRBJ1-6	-	CASSELGGTWESPLHF	TGTGCCAGCAGTGAATTGGGGGGGACGTGGGAATCACCCCTCCACTTT